These T cell receptor beta chains were read from a single sample in a study of T-cell reconstitution after alpha-beta-depleted transplantation in children. Each CDR3 protein is one row after TCRdb ran MiXCR on the PCR reads. Of about 980,000 distinct CDR3 sequences in the sample, 25% to 35% were seen once. The sample was PBMCs, mostly from graft donor cells, taken 360 days after TCRalphabeta/CD19-depleted stem cell transplant. The receptor set was obtained from a boy in the first two years of life who had a stem cell transplant for SCID, so the T cells may come from the graft donor. Each CDR3 is given with its conserved first and last residue.

v_gene,j_gene,CDR3aa
TRBV7-2,TRBJ2-3,CASSSQLAGGTDTQYF
TRBV11-1,TRBJ2-7,CASSLGSVSYEQYF
TRBV5-1,TRBJ2-7,CASRYGQVTGYEQYF
TRBV20-1,TRBJ2-3,CSANSAGPDTQYF
TRBV7-8,TRBJ2-7,CASSLVPRGGSYEQYF
TRBV5-1,TRBJ2-7,CASSYRQGTHEQYF
TRBV7-9,TRBJ2-7,CASSVLGPRGSSYEQYF
TRBV6-5,TRBJ2-5,CASSYPGQGRRKTQYF
TRBV27,TRBJ2-7,CASSTGTGHSSYEQYF
TRBV6-2/TRBV6-3,TRBJ2-7,CASSYWGSASYEQYF
TRBV6-4,TRBJ2-1,CASSDGPGLASFF
TRBV4-1,TRBJ1-2,CASSQEFRANYGYTF
TRBV15,TRBJ2-7,CATSRTEERSSYEQYF
TRBV6-5,TRBJ1-2,CASSYKKGLYGYTF
TRBV27,TRBJ2-5,CASSGYGGPQRETQYF
TRBV4-2,TRBJ2-5,CASSQEERETQYF
TRBV13,TRBJ2-7,CASSLLGSEQYF
TRBV6-2/TRBV6-3,TRBJ1-6,CASSYGRTEVYNSPLHF
TRBV5-1,TRBJ2-3,CASSTWDADTQYF
TRBV10-3,TRBJ2-7,CAISVGNEQYF
TRBV29-1,TRBJ2-5,CSVDNRGRGETQYF
TRBV12-3/TRBV12-4,TRBJ1-4,CASSQTAQPLFF
TRBV21-1,TRBJ2-7,CASSKSALSEQYF
TRBV7-2,TRBJ2-3,CASSLGQPDTQYF
TRBV12-3/TRBV12-4,TRBJ1-1,CASTYRNTEAFF
TRBV15,TRBJ2-3,CATSSLPGMTVEASSTDTQYF
TRBV6-2/TRBV6-3,TRBJ2-1,CASSRLETSYNEQFF
TRBV27,TRBJ2-5,CASSLTSGGRQETQYF
TRBV12-3/TRBV12-4,TRBJ2-7,CASSLRGAHEQYF
TRBV30,TRBJ2-6,CAWGPMGLGVLTF
TRBV27,TRBJ2-5,CASNAGGPQETQYF
TRBV15,TRBJ1-2,CATSYLGGYTF
TRBV9,TRBJ1-2,CASTSNRVGYTF
TRBV12-3/TRBV12-4,TRBJ2-1,CASSPIGQPYNEQFF
TRBV7-2,TRBJ1-4,CASSLASGTGREKLFF
TRBV20-1,TRBJ2-7,CSAHRSSSYEQYF
TRBV3-1,TRBJ2-3,CASSQDASPSTDTQYF
TRBV18,TRBJ2-7,CASSRKRVLYEQYF
TRBV7-6,TRBJ2-2,CASSLEGGLLAGELFF
TRBV20-1,TRBJ2-1,CSARRLAGNNEQFF
TRBV4-1,TRBJ2-5,CASSQDGVAEQETQYF
TRBV6-2/TRBV6-3,TRBJ1-2,CASSFDRGLYGYTF
TRBV6-1,TRBJ1-5,CASSPTPKQPQHF
TRBV5-1,TRBJ1-5,CASSLDTEEPQHF
TRBV12-3/TRBV12-4,TRBJ2-3,CASSFGPTRNTQYF
TRBV7-9,TRBJ2-3,CASSLKDGRTDTQYF
TRBV6-5,TRBJ1-5,CASSYSRGQTQHF
TRBV10-1,TRBJ2-7,CASSEGAGTGSYEQYF
TRBV3-1,TRBJ2-7,CASSPGGGLYEQYF